This TCR beta chain was found in a study of STAT3 mutations in large granular lymphocyte leukemia. Study-wide background: Among longitudinally sequenced T-LGLL patients, roughly half had canonical activating STAT3 mutations detected. Notes on the study in general: Every T-cell large granular lymphocyte leukemia patient had at least one immunodominant TCR beta clonotype.

About this clone: The antigen remains undetermined.

Per the germline V gene, CDR1 is SGHAT and CDR2 is FQNNGV. The CDR3 is 15 amino acids. Between the trimmed V and J ends, which lost 5 bases and 0 bases, there was a span of 12 bases. The method was immunoSEQ multiplex PCR; TCRdb's version includes in-frame clones alone and lacks a portion of them. The sample holds 17,000 or so clones, approximately 92% seen once. The TCR originated in a man in his 60s with T-cell large granular lymphocyte leukemia. Some clones in this sample may be carry-over from other donors' samples. Sequencing used peripheral blood mononuclear cells. V and J are TRBV11-2 and TRBJ2-3; D may be TRBD2 (5 bases). CDR3 bases: TGTGCCAGCAGCCCCAGGAGGAGTAGCACAGATACGCAGTATTTT. It is translated as CASSPRRSSTDTQYF. Filled out from reference TRBV11-2 and TRBJ2-3, the complete variable domain reads EAGVAQSPRYKIIEKRQSVAFWCNPISGHATLYWYQQILGQGPKLLIQFQNNGVVDDSQLPKDRFSAERLKGVDSTLKIQPAKLEDSAVYLCASSPRRSSTDTQYFGPGTRLTVL.